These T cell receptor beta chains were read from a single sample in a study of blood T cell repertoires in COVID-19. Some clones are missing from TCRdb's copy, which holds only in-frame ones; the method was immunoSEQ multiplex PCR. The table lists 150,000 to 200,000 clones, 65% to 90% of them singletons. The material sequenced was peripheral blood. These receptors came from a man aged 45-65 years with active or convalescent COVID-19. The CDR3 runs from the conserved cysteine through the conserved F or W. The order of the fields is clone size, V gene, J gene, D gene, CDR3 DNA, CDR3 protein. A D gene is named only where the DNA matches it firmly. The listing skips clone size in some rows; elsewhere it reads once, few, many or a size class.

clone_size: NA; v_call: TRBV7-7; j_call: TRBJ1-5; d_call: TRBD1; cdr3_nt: TGTGCCAGCAGTTCGACAGGGGAAATCAATGTCAATCAGCCCCAGCATTTT; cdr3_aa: CASSSTGEINVNQPQHF
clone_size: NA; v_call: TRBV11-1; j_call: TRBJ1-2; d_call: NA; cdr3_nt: TGTGCCAGCAGCTCCGACAGGTCGGGTGGCTACACCTTC; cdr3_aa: CASSSDRSGGYTF
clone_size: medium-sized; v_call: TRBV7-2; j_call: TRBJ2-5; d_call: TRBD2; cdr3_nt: TGTGCCAGCAGCTTAGAGGGTAGCGGGGGGGCGAAGACCCAGTACTTC; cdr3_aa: CASSLEGSGGAKTQYF
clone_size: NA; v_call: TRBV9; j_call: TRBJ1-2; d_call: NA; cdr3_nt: TGTGCCAGCAGCGTCTTGGCGGGGGACGAGCGTTTGGGGGCATATGGCTACACCTTC; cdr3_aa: CASSVLAGDERLGAYGYTF
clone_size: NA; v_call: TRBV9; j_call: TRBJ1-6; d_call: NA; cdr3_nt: TGTGCCAGCAGCGCGGTTTTGAGCTCCTATAATTCACCCCTCCACTTT; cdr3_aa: CASSAVLSSYNSPLHF
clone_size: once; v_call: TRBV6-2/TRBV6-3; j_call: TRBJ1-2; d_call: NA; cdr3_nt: TGTGCCAGCAGCCGAACGGACAGCCCTCTTGGCTACACCTTC; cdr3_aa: CASSRTDSPLGYTF
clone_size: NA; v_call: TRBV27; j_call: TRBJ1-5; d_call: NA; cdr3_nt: TGTGCCAGCAGAGGGGAAAGACATCAGCCCCAGCATTTT; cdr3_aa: CASRGERHQPQHF
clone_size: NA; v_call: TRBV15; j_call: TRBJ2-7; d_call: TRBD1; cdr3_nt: TGTGCCACCAGCAGTTTGGACAGGCTTCGAGACGAGCAGTACTTC; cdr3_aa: CATSSLDRLRDEQYF
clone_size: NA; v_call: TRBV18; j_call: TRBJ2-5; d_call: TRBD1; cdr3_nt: TGTGCCAGCTCACCACAGGGGGCATCAGAGACCCAGTACTTC; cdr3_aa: CASSPQGASETQYF
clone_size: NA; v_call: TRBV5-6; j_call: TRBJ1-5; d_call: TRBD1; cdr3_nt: TGTGCCAGCAGCTTGTACGACAGGGGAAGCAATCAGCCCCAGCATTTT; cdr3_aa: CASSLYDRGSNQPQHF
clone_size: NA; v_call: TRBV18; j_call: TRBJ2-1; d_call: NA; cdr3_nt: TGTGCCAGCTCACCTCTACAGGGAAGTGAGCAGTTCTTC; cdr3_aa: CASSPLQGSEQFF
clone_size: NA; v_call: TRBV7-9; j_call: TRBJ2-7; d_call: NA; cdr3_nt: TGTGCCAGCAGCTCCAGTGCAGTAAACTACGAGCAGTACTTC; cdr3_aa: CASSSSAVNYEQYF
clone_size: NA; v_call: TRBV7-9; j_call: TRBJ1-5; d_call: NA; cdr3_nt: TGTGCCAGCAGCTTTCAGAGGGTTGGGCCCCAGCATTTT; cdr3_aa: CASSFQRVGPQHF
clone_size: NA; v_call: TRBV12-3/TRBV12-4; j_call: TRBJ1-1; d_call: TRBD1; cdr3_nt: TGTGCCAGCAGTTTAGGGGGACAGCCTGAAGCTTTCTTT; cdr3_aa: CASSLGGQPEAFF
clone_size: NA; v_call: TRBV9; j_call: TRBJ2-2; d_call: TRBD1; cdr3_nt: TGTGCCAGCAGAGTAGAGGGGGTCCCCAGCCGGGACAGGGGAACCGGGGAGCTGTTTTTT; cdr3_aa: CASRVEGVPSRDRGTGELFF
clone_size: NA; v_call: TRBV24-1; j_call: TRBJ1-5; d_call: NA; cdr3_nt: TGTGCCACCAGTGATTTGACAGCGGATCAGCCCCAGCATTTT; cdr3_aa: CATSDLTADQPQHF
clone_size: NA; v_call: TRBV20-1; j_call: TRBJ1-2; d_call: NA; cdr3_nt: TGCAGTGCTAGAGAGGGAGGGGGCTACACCTTC; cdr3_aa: CSAREGGGYTF
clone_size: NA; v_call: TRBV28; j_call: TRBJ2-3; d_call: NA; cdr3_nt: TGTGCCAGCAGGAAACAGGGTTTCACAGATACGCAGTATTTT; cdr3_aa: CASRKQGFTDTQYF
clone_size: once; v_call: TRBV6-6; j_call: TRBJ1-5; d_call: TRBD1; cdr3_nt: TGTGCCAGCCGGGACAGGGTCAATCAGCCCCAGCATTTT; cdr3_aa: CASRDRVNQPQHF
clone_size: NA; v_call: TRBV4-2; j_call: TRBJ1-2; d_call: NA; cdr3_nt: TGTGCCAGCAGCCGGGACACTTCAAACTATGGCTACACCTTC; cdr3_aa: CASSRDTSNYGYTF
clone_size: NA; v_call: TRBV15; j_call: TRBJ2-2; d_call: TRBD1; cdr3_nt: TGTGCCACCAGCAGAGACCTCCGGGACAGGGGGAAATCCGGGGAGCTGTTTTTT; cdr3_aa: CATSRDLRDRGKSGELFF
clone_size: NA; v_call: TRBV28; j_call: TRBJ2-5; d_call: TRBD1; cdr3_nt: TGTGCCAGCAGAAAGGACAGGGGCCAAGAGACCCAGTACTTC; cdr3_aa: CASRKDRGQETQYF
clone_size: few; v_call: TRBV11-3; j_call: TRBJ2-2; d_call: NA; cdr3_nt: TGTGCCAGCAGCACGGGAACCGGGGAGCTGTTTTTT; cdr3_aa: CASSTGTGELFF
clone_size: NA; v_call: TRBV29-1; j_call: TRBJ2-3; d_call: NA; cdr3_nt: TGCAGCGAGACCGAGGGGGCAGATACGCAGTATTTT; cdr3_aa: CSETEGADTQYF
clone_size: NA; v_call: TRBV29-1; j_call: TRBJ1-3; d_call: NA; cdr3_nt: TGCAGCGTTGAGGTGGCCTCTGGAAACACCATATATTTT; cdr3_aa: CSVEVASGNTIYF
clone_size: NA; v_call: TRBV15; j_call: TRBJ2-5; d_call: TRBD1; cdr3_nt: TGTGCCACCAGCAGATCTCTGGACAGGCGGGAGACCCAGTACTTC; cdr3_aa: CATSRSLDRRETQYF
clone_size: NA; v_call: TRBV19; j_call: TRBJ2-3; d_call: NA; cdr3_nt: TGTGCCAGTAGTCCGAACCGCGGGCCGTTTGGTGGCACAGATACGCAGTATTTT; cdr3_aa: CASSPNRGPFGGTDTQYF
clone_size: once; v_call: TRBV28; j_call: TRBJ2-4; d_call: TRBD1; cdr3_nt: TGTGCCAGCAGAGACACAGGGGGCGCCAACATTCAGTACTTC; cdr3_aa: CASRDTGGANIQYF
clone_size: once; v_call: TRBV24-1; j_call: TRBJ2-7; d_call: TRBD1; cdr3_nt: TGTGCCACCAGCCGGGGGCCGCTTGGGACAGGGAAAGCCTACGAGCAGTACTTC; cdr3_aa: CATSRGPLGTGKAYEQYF
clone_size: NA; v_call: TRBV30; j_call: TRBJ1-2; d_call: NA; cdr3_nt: TGTGCCTGGAGTGTACCGGAGATGAACTATGGCTACACCTTC; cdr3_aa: CAWSVPEMNYGYTF
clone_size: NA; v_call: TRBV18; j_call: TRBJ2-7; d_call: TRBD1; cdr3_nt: TGTGCCAGCTCTCCCGCGACAGGGCCCTACGAGCAGTACTTC; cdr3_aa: CASSPATGPYEQYF